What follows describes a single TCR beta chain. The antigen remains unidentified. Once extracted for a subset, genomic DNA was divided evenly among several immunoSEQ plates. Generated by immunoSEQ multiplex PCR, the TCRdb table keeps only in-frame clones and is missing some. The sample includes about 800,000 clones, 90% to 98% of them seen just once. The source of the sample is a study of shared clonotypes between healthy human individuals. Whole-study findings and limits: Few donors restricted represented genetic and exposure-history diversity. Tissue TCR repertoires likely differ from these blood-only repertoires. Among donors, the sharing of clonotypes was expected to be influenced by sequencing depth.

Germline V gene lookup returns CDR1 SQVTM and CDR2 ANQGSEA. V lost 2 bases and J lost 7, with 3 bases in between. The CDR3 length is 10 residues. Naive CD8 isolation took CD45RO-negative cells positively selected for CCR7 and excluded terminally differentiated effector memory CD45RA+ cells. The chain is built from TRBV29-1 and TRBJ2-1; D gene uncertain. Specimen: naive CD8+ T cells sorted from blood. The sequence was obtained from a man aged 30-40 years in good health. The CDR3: CSVELNEQFF. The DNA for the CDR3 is TGCAGCGTTGAACTGAATGAGCAGTTCTTC.